These 13 T cell receptor beta chains were all obtained from the same sample, sequenced in a study of CD8 T cells in ankylosing spondylitis. TCRdb called the 5' RACE reads again in MiXCR, with one record for every CDR3 protein. The sample lists 250,000 to 350,000 distinct CDR3 sequences, around 20% occurring once. Sequenced sample: blood, either unsorted or a sorted T cell fraction (not recorded which). All receptors come from a female donor with ankylosing spondylitis or in good health (not recorded which).

This clonotype was seen at least ten times. V is TRBV29-1 and J is TRBJ1-2; D perhaps matches TRBD1 (5 bases). V was shortened by 5 bases and J by 5 bases, with 12 bases between the two germline ends. The germline gives CDR1 SQVTM, CDR2 ANQGSEA. There are 12 residues in the CDR3. The CDR3 loop reads CSVWDGRYGYTF. CDR3 coding DNA: TGCAGCGTTTGGGACGGAAGATATGGCTACACCTTC.

The V call is TRBV29-1, the J call TRBJ1-1, with 9 bases matching TRBD1. This CDR3 is built from 15 residues. CDR1 and CDR2 (germline): SQVTM, ANQGSEA. V was pared by 5 bases and J by 5 bases, with 12 bases of the junction left unmatched. In nucleotides, the CDR3 is TGCAGCGTTTTTCCTCTTCCGGGACAGGGAACTGAAGCTTTCTTT. This encodes CSVFPLPGQGTEAFF.

The rearrangement joins TRBV18 to TRBJ2-3, with TRBD1 identical over 8 bases. The CDR3 covers 16 residues. Germline CDR1 KGHSH, CDR2 LQKENI. The V segment lost 2 bases and the J segment 2 bases; nucleotides outside the gene matches: 6. This CDR3 reads CASSPSQGAPTDTQYF. The CDR3, as DNA: TGTGCCAGCTCACCAAGCCAGGGGGCTCCCACAGATACGCAGTATTTT.

The rearrangement uses TRBV10-3 and TRBJ2-2; 11 positions agree with TRBD2. The length of the CDR3 is 15 residues. The germline V gene has CDR1 ENHRY and CDR2 SYGVKD. After removal of 6 bases from V and 3 bases from J, the junction contained 3 bases not matched to a gene. The CDR3 DNA is TGTGCCATCAGGCCGGGACTAGCGGACACCGGGGAGCTGTTTTTT. Its translation is CAIRPGLADTGELFF.

This clonotype was found many times. The chain is built from TRBV27 and TRBJ1-2; tentative D call: TRBD1 (6 bases). The V and J ends lost 8 bases and 7 bases respectively, with 17 bases between them. Germline lookup yields CDR1 MNHEY and CDR2 SMNVEV (reference sequence). The CDR3 contains 13 residues. The CDR3, as DNA: TGTGCCAGCGCCCTAGGGGGATTAAGTGGCTACACCTTC. As protein: CASALGGLSGYTF.

This chain uses TRBV6-8 with TRBJ2-7, with TRBD2 identical over 13 bases. Trimming cost V 4 bases and J 3 bases; bases outside gene matches: 3. The CDR3 has 15 residues. The germline CDR1 and CDR2 sequences are MNHGY and SAAAGT. In DNA, the CDR3 is TGTGCCAGCAGTTCGGGACTAGCGGGATTCTACGAGCAGTACTTC. It yields the protein CASSSGLAGFYEQYF.

The V and J genes are TRBV7-9 and TRBJ2-3, with 7 bases fitting TRBD2. Germline V gene lookup returns CDR1 SEHNR and CDR2 FQNEAQ (reference sequence). The CDR3 has 15 amino acids. J lost 6 bases, V lost 6 bases, and 12 bases had no gene match. CDR3: CASRPSGSRGDTQYF. The CDR3 bases are TGTGCCAGCAGACCTAGCGGATCTCGCGGGGATACGCAGTATTTT.

This sequence joins TRBV20-1 and TRBJ2-2, with no clear D. V was clipped by 6 bases and J by 6 bases, with 8 bases between them. Germline CDR1 DFQATT, CDR2 SNEGSKA (reference sequence). This CDR3 is built from 11 residues. CDR3 nucleotides: TGCAGTGCCCCTCGTTCCGGGGAGCTGTTTTTT. Protein: CSAPRSGELFF.

This clonotype was counted between two and nine times. V and J are TRBV4-2 and TRBJ2-7; D uncertain. Trimming pared 1 base from V and 3 bases from J, leaving 7 bases between. The CDR3 covers 13 residues. Germline V gene sequence: CDR1 LGHNA, CDR2 YNFKEQ. CDR3 DNA sequence: TGTGCCAGCAGCCAAGGAATGATCTACGAGCAGTACTTC. Its protein product is CASSQGMIYEQYF.

This clonotype has just a few counts. This chain uses TRBV29-1 with TRBJ2-1; no firm D call. V was cut by 5 bases and J by 6 bases, with 2 bases left in between. CDR1 SQVTM and CDR2 ANQGSEA come from the germline V gene. The CDR3 totals 9 residues. CDR3 sequence reads: CSVSNEQFF. In DNA, the CDR3 is TGCAGCGTTAGCAATGAGCAGTTCTTC.

This chain connects TRBV11-1 to TRBJ2-5; D gene unclear. CDR3 length: 13 residues. Per the germline V gene, CDR1 is SGHAT and CDR2 is FQDESV (reference sequence). With 3 bases removed from V and 5 bases from J, the gap between germline ends came to 10 bases. CDR3 DNA: TGTGCCAGCAGCTTGGGTAATTGGGAGACCCAGTACTTC. It translates to CASSLGNWETQYF.

The V gene is TRBV29-1, the J gene TRBJ2-5; tentatively, D is TRBD1 (5 bases). V was cut by 5 bases and J by 0 bases, with 13 bases left in between. Germline V gives CDR1 SQVTM, CDR2 ANQGSEA. The CDR3 has 14 amino acids. CDR3 residues: CSVLSRVNQETQYF. The DNA for the CDR3 is TGCAGCGTTTTGAGCAGGGTGAACCAAGAGACCCAGTACTTC.

The V gene is TRBV5-1, the J gene TRBJ2-6, with D maybe TRBD1 (5 bases). The V and J ends lost 3 bases and 1 base respectively, with 8 bases between them. CDR3 length equals 15 residues. Germline V gives CDR1 SGHRS, CDR2 YFSETQ. CDR3 sequence: CASSSDSSGANVLTF. In nucleotides, the CDR3 is TGCGCCAGCAGCTCCGACAGTTCTGGGGCCAACGTCCTGACTTTC.